Shown below are 16 T cell receptor beta chains from a single sample sequenced in a study of cytomegalovirus exposure and HLA in healthy donors. Primers: 60 Vbeta forward and 13 Jbeta reverse. Profiled with immunoSEQ multiplex PCR; TCRdb holds only in-frame clones, not every one. The data hold around 19,000 clones, with roughly four fifths observed a single time. Material for sequencing was PBMCs. All receptors come from a human donor in good health.

The genes are TRBV7-6 and TRBJ2-2; a weak D match, TRBD1 (5 bases). The CDR3 totals 16 residues. Germline V gives CDR1 SGHVS, CDR2 FNYEAQ. Trimming pared 1 base from V and 2 bases from J, leaving 11 bases between. The CDR3 coding sequence is TGTGCCAGCAGCTTAGTATCTGGACAAAACACCGGGGAGCTGTTTTTT. It specifies CASSLVSGQNTGELFF.

This clone was observed once. The chain joins TRBV7-2 to TRBJ2-5, with 8 bases fitting TRBD1. The CDR3 runs 16 residues. After removal of 1 base from V and 4 bases from J, the junction contained 8 bases not matched to a gene. The germline V gene has CDR1 SGHTA and CDR2 FQGNSA. The CDR3 nucleotides are TGTGCCAGCAGCTTAGAGTGGACAGGGAGTCGAGAGACCCAGTACTTC. Translation gives CASSLEWTGSRETQYF.

The chain combines TRBV30 with TRBJ1-5; D perhaps matches TRBD1 (5 bases). Germline CDR1 reads GTSNPN; CDR2 reads SVGIG (reference sequence). V lost 1 base and J lost 11, with 18 bases in between. The CDR3 is made up of 14 amino acids. The CDR3 is CAWSEGQGGLAQHF. Written as DNA, the CDR3 is TGTGCCTGGAGTGAAGGGCAGGGCGGTTTGGCCCAGCATTTT.

J is TRBJ1-1 and V is TRBV6-5; 10 nucleotides line up with TRBD1. The germline CDR1 and CDR2 sequences are MNHEY and SVGAGI. This CDR3 region has 13 residues. V lost 2 bases and J lost 6; bases outside the gene matches: 0. CDR3 sequence (DNA): TGTGCCAGCAGTTACGGGACAGGGGCTGAAGCTTTCTTT. The encoded protein is CASSYGTGAEAFF.

The chain has TRBV6-5 and TRBJ1-4; D possibly corresponds to TRBD1 (5 bases). V was pared by 0 bases and J by 10 bases, with 18 bases between. The CDR3 contains 16 residues. Germline V CDR1 and CDR2: MNHEY, SVGAGI. This CDR3 reads CASSYSRRQGDGKLFF. The DNA for the CDR3 is TGTGCCAGCAGTTACTCGAGGCGCCAGGGCGACGGAAAACTGTTTTTT.

This sequence joins TRBV6-5 and TRBJ1-6; tentative D call: TRBD1 (5 bases). The ends were cut back, 6 bases at V and 1 base at J, with 7 bases in the middle. The CDR3 totals 14 residues. Germline lookup yields CDR1 MNHEY and CDR2 SVGAGI. The CDR3 spells CASSQGSYNSPLHF. The CDR3 nucleotides read TGTGCCAGCAGCCAGGGTTCCTATAATTCACCCCTCCACTTT.

The chain is built from TRBV5-1 and TRBJ2-7, with 7 bases identical to TRBD1. From germline, CDR1 is SGHRS and CDR2 YFSETQ. Unmatched junction bases numbered 5, after V lost 4 bases and J lost 4 bases. This CDR3 region has 13 residues. CDR3 in amino acids: CASSPGQRYEQYF. The CDR3 nucleotides read TGCGCCAGCAGCCCGGGACAGCGATACGAGCAGTACTTC.

The V call is TRBV4-3, the J call TRBJ1-2, with a weak D call TRBD1 (6 bases). The CDR3 loop spans 16 amino acids. Germline V gene sequence: CDR1 LGHNA, CDR2 YSLEER. V lost 6 bases and J lost 2, with 19 bases in between. The CDR3 sequence is CASSLGGGRVNYGYTF. The CDR3 DNA reads as TGCGCCAGCAGTCTAGGGGGGGGGCGGGTAAACTATGGCTACACCTTC.

The chain joins TRBV5-8 to TRBJ2-1, with D possibly TRBD1 on 7 matching bases. Looked up from germline, CDR1 is SGHTS and CDR2 is YDEGEE. Trimming stripped 5 bases from V and 3 bases from J, with 18 bases between. The length of the CDR3 is 16 residues. CDR3 bases: TGTGCCAGCAGGTACTACAGGGGACTTAGCTACAATGAGCAGTTCTTC. This translates into CASRYYRGLSYNEQFF.

This clone was detected a few times. The chain uses TRBV6-5 and TRBJ2-1; the match to TRBD2 covers 9 bases. The CDR3 loop spans 15 amino acids. V dropped 2 bases and J dropped 7; count of bases not matched to a gene: 6. Germline values: CDR1 MNHEY, CDR2 SVGAGI. CDR3 loop: CASSYGGLALNEQFF. In DNA, the CDR3 is TGTGCCAGCAGTTACGGAGGACTAGCGTTGAATGAGCAGTTCTTC.

The chain couples TRBV5-1 to TRBJ2-7, with 9 bases fitting TRBD2. V trimming: 5 bases; J trimming: 2 bases; junction bases outside the gene matches: 2. This CDR3 is 13 amino acids long. In germline, CDR1 is SGHRS, CDR2 YFSETQ. This CDR3 reads CASRGTSPYEQYF. The CDR3 nucleotides read TGCGCCAGCAGAGGGACTAGCCCCTACGAGCAGTACTTC.

The chain joins TRBV14 to TRBJ2-1; 9 bases match TRBD2. V shed 11 bases and J 2 bases; nucleotides not matched to a gene: 16. The germline CDR1 and CDR2 sequences are SGHDN and FVKESK. The CDR3 has 17 residues. The CDR3 DNA reads TGTGCCTTCATAGCGGGAGAAGCGGGTGGCGCCTACAATGAGCAGTTCTTC. Its translation: CAFIAGEAGGAYNEQFF. Drawing the rest from reference TRBV14 and TRBJ2-1, the complete variable domain is EAGVTQFPSHSVIEKGQTVTLRCDPISGHDNLYWYRRVMGKEIKFLLHFVKESKQDESGMPNNRFLAERTGGTYSTLKVQPAELEDSGVYFCAFIAGEAGGAYNEQFFGPGTRLTVL.

About this clone itself: Other DNA sequences in the same sample also yield this CDR3. The chain employs TRBV5-6 and TRBJ1-1, with D unclear. With 1 base removed from V and 2 bases from J, the gap between germline ends came to 15 bases. The CDR3 covers 16 residues. The germline CDR1 and CDR2 sequences are SGHDT and YYEEEE. CDR3 nucleotide sequence: TGTGCCAGCAGCTTGTTCGGGGTAGGCGGAAACACTGAAGCTTTCTTT. Translated, it gives CASSLFGVGGNTEAFF.

V and J are TRBV18 and TRBJ1-5; D is unclear. Trimming cost V 3 bases and J 2 bases, with 8 bases left between them. Germline CDR1 reads KGHSH; CDR2 reads LQKENI. The CDR3 length is 14 residues. CDR3 protein: CASSPSPGNQPQHF. CDR3 sequence (DNA): TGTGCCAGCTCACCCTCACCGGGCAATCAGCCCCAGCATTTT.

The CDR3 region has the DNA TGCAGCGTTGGAGGGACAAGGAATGAAAAACTGTTTTTT. It is translated as CSVGGTRNEKLFF. This chain connects TRBV29-1 to TRBJ1-4; D might be TRBD1 (6 bases). The CDR3 contains 13 residues. V dropped 4 bases and J dropped 5 bases, with 11 bases sitting between them. CDR1 is SQVTM, CDR2 ANQGSEA, per germline.

The DNA for the CDR3 is TGTGCCAGCAGCTTATCGAGCTCCTACGAGCAGTACTTC. This translates into CASSLSSSYEQYF. The rearrangement links TRBV7-9 to TRBJ2-7, with D uncertain. From germline, CDR1 is SEHNR and CDR2 FQNEAQ (reference sequence). The V gene lost 2 bases and the J gene lost 0 bases, with 5 bases spanning the gap. This CDR3 has 13 amino acids. The full variable domain, with the rest looked up from reference TRBV7-9 and TRBJ2-7, is DTGVSQNPRHKITKRGQNVTFRCDPISEHNRLYWYRQTLGQGPEFLTYFQNEAQLEKSRLLSDRFSAERPKGSFSTLEIQRTEQGDSAMYLCASSLSSSYEQYFGPGTRLTVT.